Listed below are T cell receptor beta chains from one sample, sequenced in a study of cytomegalovirus exposure and HLA in healthy donors. The assay was immunoSEQ multiplex PCR, and TCRdb's table has in-frame clones only and misses some. Here the sample spans more than 100,000 clones, just over 15% being singletons. Source material: PBMCs. The receptor source for this set is a woman aged 18-35 years in good health and CMV-seronegative. Each CDR3 is given with its conserved first and last residue. The order of the fields is V gene, J gene, D gene, clone size, CDR3 DNA, CDR3 protein. A D gene is named only where the DNA matches it firmly. Size tells how often a clone was seen (once, few, many) or the class of an expanded clone, and some rows leave it out.

v_gene: TRBV9
j_gene: TRBJ2-3
d_gene: -
abundance: few
CDR3nt: TGTGCCAGCAGCGCCGGACACCTTTCTAGCACAGATACGCAGTATTTT
CDR3aa: CASSAGHLSSTDTQYF

v_gene: TRBV13
j_gene: TRBJ2-7
d_gene: -
abundance: -
CDR3nt: TGTGCCAGCAGCACCACAAAGAGAGGGCGTCAGTACTTC
CDR3aa: CASSTTKRGRQYF

v_gene: TRBV27
j_gene: TRBJ2-7
d_gene: TRBD1
abundance: few
CDR3nt: TGTGCCAGCAGTTTATCGCGGGGACAGGTCTACGAGCAGTACTTC
CDR3aa: CASSLSRGQVYEQYF

v_gene: TRBV30
j_gene: TRBJ2-1
d_gene: TRBD2
abundance: few
CDR3nt: TGTGCCTGGAGTGTCCGCGGGGGTTCCCTCAATGAGCAGTTCTTC
CDR3aa: CAWSVRGGSLNEQFF

v_gene: TRBV6-6
j_gene: TRBJ2-7
d_gene: -
abundance: -
CDR3nt: TGTGCCAGCAGTTTCCTGCTAGCCTCCTACGAGCAGTACTTC
CDR3aa: CASSFLLASYEQYF

v_gene: TRBV7-2
j_gene: TRBJ2-5
d_gene: -
abundance: few
CDR3nt: TGTGCCAGCAGCTTCGTTAGAGAGACCCAGTACTTC
CDR3aa: CASSFVRETQYF

v_gene: TRBV5-1
j_gene: TRBJ2-5
d_gene: -
abundance: few
CDR3nt: TGCGCCAGCAGCTTGGAAATACAGGAAAAGACCCAGTACTTC
CDR3aa: CASSLEIQEKTQYF

v_gene: TRBV19
j_gene: TRBJ2-7
d_gene: TRBD2
abundance: -
CDR3nt: TGTGCCAGTAGTATAGGAAGCGGGAGAGGCTACGAGCAGTACTTC
CDR3aa: CASSIGSGRGYEQYF

v_gene: TRBV27
j_gene: TRBJ1-6
d_gene: -
abundance: few
CDR3nt: TGTGCCAGCAGTCCCAGCTCCTATAATTCACCCCTCCACTTT
CDR3aa: CASSPSSYNSPLHF

v_gene: TRBV2
j_gene: TRBJ2-7
d_gene: TRBD2
abundance: few
CDR3nt: TGTGCCAGCAGTGAAAGTCTAGCGGGGAACTACGAGCAGTACTTC
CDR3aa: CASSESLAGNYEQYF

v_gene: TRBV11-2
j_gene: TRBJ1-1
d_gene: -
abundance: -
CDR3nt: TGTGCCAGCAGCCCAGGACAGTTTGAAGCTTTCTTT
CDR3aa: CASSPGQFEAFF

v_gene: TRBV9
j_gene: TRBJ2-2
d_gene: -
abundance: -
CDR3nt: TGTGCCAGCACCCCCCGGGGAGACGGGGAGCTGTTTTTT
CDR3aa: CASTPRGDGELFF

v_gene: TRBV29-1
j_gene: TRBJ2-1
d_gene: TRBD1
abundance: few
CDR3nt: TGCAGCGTTGAAGTCCGGACAGGGGTTTACAATGAGCAGTTCTTC
CDR3aa: CSVEVRTGVYNEQFF

v_gene: TRBV29-1
j_gene: TRBJ2-1
d_gene: TRBD2
abundance: few
CDR3nt: TGCAGCGTTGATACGGCTAGCGGGAGTTGGGAGCAGTTCTTC
CDR3aa: CSVDTASGSWEQFF

v_gene: TRBV5-1
j_gene: TRBJ1-2
d_gene: -
abundance: few
CDR3nt: TGCGCCAGCAGCTGGGATACAGGTGGCTACACCTTC
CDR3aa: CASSWDTGGYTF

v_gene: TRBV4-3
j_gene: TRBJ1-5
d_gene: -
abundance: few
CDR3nt: TGCGCCAGCAGCCAAGATTGGACAGATAGCAATCAGCCCCAGCATTTT
CDR3aa: CASSQDWTDSNQPQHF

v_gene: TRBV5-1
j_gene: TRBJ2-6
d_gene: TRBD1
abundance: -
CDR3nt: TGCGCCAGCAGCCCTACAGGGGTACCCTCTGGGGCCAACGTCCTGACTTTC
CDR3aa: CASSPTGVPSGANVLTF

v_gene: TRBV7-6
j_gene: TRBJ1-2
d_gene: -
abundance: -
CDR3nt: TGTGCCAGCAGCGAACAGGAGGGCTATGGCTACACCTTC
CDR3aa: CASSEQEGYGYTF

v_gene: TRBV4-1
j_gene: TRBJ1-5
d_gene: -
abundance: -
CDR3nt: TGCGCCAGCAGCCCGCCCGGACATAGCAATCAGCCCCAGCATTTT
CDR3aa: CASSPPGHSNQPQHF

v_gene: TRBV6-5
j_gene: TRBJ1-2
d_gene: -
abundance: few
CDR3nt: TGTGCCAGCAGTCCACGCGGGAGGAACTATGGCTACACCTTC
CDR3aa: CASSPRGRNYGYTF

v_gene: TRBV5-1
j_gene: TRBJ2-1
d_gene: TRBD2
abundance: -
CDR3nt: TGCGCCAGCAGCCCACGGACTAGCGGGGGGGTTGGTGAGCAGTTCTTC
CDR3aa: CASSPRTSGGVGEQFF

v_gene: TRBV27
j_gene: TRBJ2-1
d_gene: TRBD1
abundance: -
CDR3nt: TGTGCCAGCAGTTCCCGGGGACAGGGGAAAAACAATGAGCAGTTCTTC
CDR3aa: CASSSRGQGKNNEQFF

v_gene: TRBV10-3
j_gene: TRBJ2-1
d_gene: TRBD2
abundance: -
CDR3nt: TGTGCCGCCAACCCTAGCGGGAGATCCTACAATGAGCAGTTCTTC
CDR3aa: CAANPSGRSYNEQFF

v_gene: TRBV27
j_gene: TRBJ2-7
d_gene: -
abundance: -
CDR3nt: TGTGCCAGCAGTCCCACAGGTTTCTACGAGCAGTACTTC
CDR3aa: CASSPTGFYEQYF

v_gene: TRBV5-1
j_gene: TRBJ1-4
d_gene: TRBD1
abundance: few
CDR3nt: TGCGCCAGCAGCGTTGCCGGACAGGGTAATGAAAAACTGTTTTTT
CDR3aa: CASSVAGQGNEKLFF

v_gene: TRBV29-1
j_gene: TRBJ2-1
d_gene: TRBD2
abundance: few
CDR3nt: TGCAGCGCCCTCGAGGCGGGAGGGCCCGATGAGCAGTTCTTC
CDR3aa: CSALEAGGPDEQFF

v_gene: TRBV5-1
j_gene: TRBJ2-1
d_gene: -
abundance: few
CDR3nt: TGCGCCAGCAGCGTAGTCTCCGGGTTAGCTTACAATGAGCAGTTCTTC
CDR3aa: CASSVVSGLAYNEQFF

v_gene: TRBV5-1
j_gene: TRBJ2-7
d_gene: -
abundance: -
CDR3nt: TGCGCCAGCAGCTTTACCGGGGGCTCCTACGAGCAGTACTTC
CDR3aa: CASSFTGGSYEQYF

v_gene: TRBV30
j_gene: TRBJ2-5
d_gene: -
abundance: few
CDR3nt: TGTGCCTGGAGTGGTGGGGGGGAGACCCAGTACTTC
CDR3aa: CAWSGGGETQYF

v_gene: TRBV28
j_gene: TRBJ2-1
d_gene: -
abundance: few
CDR3nt: TGTGCCAGCAGTTTTAGGGGGAAGAGGATTTACAATGAGCAGTTCTTC
CDR3aa: CASSFRGKRIYNEQFF

v_gene: TRBV20-1
j_gene: TRBJ2-5
d_gene: -
abundance: few
CDR3nt: TGCAGTGCTGGGCTAGAGACCCAGTACTTC
CDR3aa: CSAGLETQYF

v_gene: TRBV19
j_gene: TRBJ2-1
d_gene: -
abundance: few
CDR3nt: TGTGCCAGTACTCCCGTCCCGGGCAATGAGCAGTTCTTC
CDR3aa: CASTPVPGNEQFF

v_gene: TRBV6-1
j_gene: TRBJ1-1
d_gene: -
abundance: many
CDR3nt: TGTGCCAGCAGTGAGACAGCTCGCAACACTGAAGCTTTCTTT
CDR3aa: CASSETARNTEAFF

v_gene: TRBV27
j_gene: TRBJ2-3
d_gene: -
abundance: -
CDR3nt: TGTGCCAGCAGTTTCCTCACAGGGCCCACAGATACGCAGTATTTT
CDR3aa: CASSFLTGPTDTQYF

v_gene: TRBV30
j_gene: TRBJ2-7
d_gene: TRBD1
abundance: -
CDR3nt: TGTGCCTCATCCGGGACAGGGCTTTACGAGCAGTACTTC
CDR3aa: CASSGTGLYEQYF

v_gene: TRBV7-9
j_gene: TRBJ2-1
d_gene: TRBD2
abundance: -
CDR3nt: TGTGCCAGCAGCTTAGGGAGCGGGAGTCACAATGAGCAGTTCTTC
CDR3aa: CASSLGSGSHNEQFF

v_gene: TRBV9
j_gene: TRBJ2-7
d_gene: TRBD2
abundance: -
CDR3nt: TGTGCCAGCAGCGTAGGTTCTAGCGGGAGTTACGAGCAGTACTTC
CDR3aa: CASSVGSSGSYEQYF

v_gene: TRBV28
j_gene: TRBJ2-6
d_gene: TRBD1
abundance: -
CDR3nt: TGTGCCAGCAGTCCCCCTCGTGTGACAGGGTCCTCTGGGGCCAACGTCCTGACTTTC
CDR3aa: CASSPPRVTGSSGANVLTF

v_gene: TRBV15
j_gene: TRBJ1-5
d_gene: TRBD1
abundance: few
CDR3nt: TGTGCCACCAGCAGAGATGTTCCGGGACAGGGGGCCCAGTATAGCAATCAGCCCCAGCATTTT
CDR3aa: CATSRDVPGQGAQYSNQPQHF

v_gene: TRBV2
j_gene: TRBJ2-5
d_gene: TRBD2
abundance: -
CDR3nt: TGTGCCAGCAGTGAAGGTTCGGCGGGAGGGCCGAGGGAGACCCAGTACTTC
CDR3aa: CASSEGSAGGPRETQYF

v_gene: TRBV5-4
j_gene: TRBJ1-2
d_gene: TRBD1
abundance: -
CDR3nt: TGTGCCAGCAGCTTATGGGACAGCTATGGCTACACCTTC
CDR3aa: CASSLWDSYGYTF

v_gene: TRBV11-2
j_gene: TRBJ1-1
d_gene: -
abundance: few
CDR3nt: TGTGCCAGCAGCTCTCGACAGACCATGAACACTGAAGCTTTCTTT
CDR3aa: CASSSRQTMNTEAFF

v_gene: TRBV20-1
j_gene: TRBJ1-2
d_gene: -
abundance: few
CDR3nt: TGCAGTGTCTATCCTAACTATGGCTACACCTTC
CDR3aa: CSVYPNYGYTF

v_gene: TRBV2
j_gene: TRBJ1-2
d_gene: -
abundance: -
CDR3nt: TGTGCCAGCACCGGAGCCAGAACCTCCTATGGCTACACCTTC
CDR3aa: CASTGARTSYGYTF

v_gene: TRBV6-1
j_gene: TRBJ2-3
d_gene: TRBD2
abundance: -
CDR3nt: TGTGCCAGCAGTTCTAGCGGGGGGAGGAAGTATTTT
CDR3aa: CASSSSGGRKYF

v_gene: TRBV19
j_gene: TRBJ1-3
d_gene: TRBD1
abundance: few
CDR3nt: TGTGCCAGTAGTCCCCGCGGACAGGGGAGGGCCTCTGGAAACACCATATATTTT
CDR3aa: CASSPRGQGRASGNTIYF

v_gene: TRBV6-5
j_gene: TRBJ1-6
d_gene: -
abundance: -
CDR3nt: TGTGCCAGCAGTTCGCAGGAGGGTAATTCACCCCTCCACTTT
CDR3aa: CASSSQEGNSPLHF

v_gene: TRBV5-1
j_gene: TRBJ2-1
d_gene: TRBD2
abundance: -
CDR3nt: TGCGCCAGCAGAGTGGCGGGAGTGGTTAGGAATGAGCAGTTCTTC
CDR3aa: CASRVAGVVRNEQFF

v_gene: TRBV4-1
j_gene: TRBJ2-7
d_gene: TRBD2
abundance: few
CDR3nt: TGCGCCAGCAGCCAAGGGGGGGGATCCTACGAGCAGTACTTC
CDR3aa: CASSQGGGSYEQYF

v_gene: TRBV7-9
j_gene: TRBJ1-2
d_gene: -
abundance: -
CDR3nt: TGTGCCAGCAGCTTAGAAAGCGACTATGGCTACACCTTC
CDR3aa: CASSLESDYGYTF